This TCR beta chain derives from a study of blood T cell repertoires in COVID-19. Across the whole study: Donors in the United States, Italy and Spain gave samples during acute or convalescent COVID-19. The analysed material was cDNA or gDNA that came from T cells, B-cell-depleted T cells, or PBMCs.

This CDR3 is built from 16 residues. Trimming removed 4 bases at V and 4 bases at J, with 17 bases between. CDR1 KGHSH and CDR2 LQKENI come from the germline V gene. As originally analysed: Quantification of nucleated cells was approximated via reference gene primer amplification. Sequenced by immunoSEQ multiplex PCR; TCRdb stores in-frame clones only, minus some. The V and J calls and clone size are taken from that table; D and trimming were inferred from the DNA. This sample has some 180,000 clones, with 75% to 80% found just once. The chain recombines TRBV18 with TRBJ2-1, with D possibly being TRBD1 (8 bases). Sequences were obtained from peripheral blood. The sequence derives from a woman aged 45-60 years with active or convalescent COVID-19. The CDR3 sequence is CASSLQQGGTYNEQFF. CDR3 DNA sequence: TGTGCCAGCTCACTTCAACAGGGGGGGACGTACAATGAGCAGTTCTTC.